Listed below are T cell receptor beta chains from one sample, sequenced in a study of cytomegalovirus exposure and HLA in healthy donors. Sequencing used immunoSEQ multiplex PCR; TCRdb keeps in-frame clones, though not all of them. Found here are around 190,000 clones, about 77% of them singletons; the top ten hold just under 3%. The sample consisted of PBMCs. These receptors were obtained from a woman between 25 and 40 years old in good health and CMV-seronegative. Each CDR3 is given with its conserved first and last residue. Each record gives: J gene, V gene, D gene, clone size, CDR3 protein, CDR3 DNA. The D gene is left open where the match is weak. A row's size may be missing; if present it is once, few, many or a size class.

TRBJ2-7 TRBV2 . few CASSGDSYEQYF TGTGCCAGCAGTGGCGACAGCTACGAGCAGTACTTC
TRBJ1-2 TRBV7-9 . . CASSPVGGGYGYTF TGTGCCAGCAGCCCGGTAGGGGGGGGCTATGGCTACACCTTC
TRBJ2-5 TRBV11-3 TRBD1 . CASSFDREETQYF TGTGCCAGCAGCTTCGACAGGGAAGAGACCCAGTACTTC
TRBJ1-1 TRBV28 TRBD1 . CASSPDRGRSTEAFF TGTGCCAGCAGTCCCGACAGGGGGCGCAGCACTGAAGCTTTCTTT
TRBJ1-1 TRBV7-9 . . CASSLTGATKNTEAFF TGTGCCAGCAGCTTAACGGGAGCTACAAAGAACACTGAAGCTTTCTTT
TRBJ2-3 TRBV5-1 . . CASSLVGGDTDTQYF TGCGCCAGCAGCTTGGTAGGGGGAGACACAGATACGCAGTATTTT
TRBJ1-6 TRBV27 . . CASSAGAQPLHF TGTGCCAGCAGTGCGGGGGCACAACCCCTCCACTTT
TRBJ1-2 TRBV6-5 . few CASSPSGGGLYGYTF TGTGCCAGCAGTCCGTCAGGCGGGGGCCTCTATGGCTACACCTTC
TRBJ2-1 TRBV9 TRBD2 . CASSVEGIAGGREQFF TGTGCCAGCAGCGTAGAGGGTATAGCGGGGGGGAGAGAGCAGTTCTTC
TRBJ1-1 TRBV28 . few CASIGTNTEAFF TGTGCCAGCATCGGGACTAACACTGAAGCTTTCTTT
TRBJ1-3 TRBV5-1 TRBD1 . CASSPILRTGSNTIYF TGCGCCAGCAGCCCGATACTCCGGACAGGCTCCAACACCATATATTTT
TRBJ2-7 TRBV7-2 . . CASSSAGGKSYEQYF TGTGCCAGCAGCTCGGCCGGGGGAAAGAGCTACGAGCAGTACTTC
TRBJ1-4 TRBV25-1 . once CASSNRVEKLFF TGTGCCAGCAGTAATCGTGTCGAAAAACTGTTTTTT
TRBJ1-1 TRBV18 . . CASSGGVDTEAFF TGTGCCAGCTCGGGGGGAGTGGACACTGAAGCTTTCTTT
TRBJ2-1 TRBV6-1 . . CASIESHNEQFF TGTGCCAGCATCGAGTCCCACAATGAGCAGTTCTTC
TRBJ2-3 TRBV6-6 TRBD2 . CASRITSGGWADTQYF TGTGCCAGCAGAATTACTAGCGGGGGTTGGGCAGATACGCAGTATTTT
TRBJ1-2 TRBV6-5 . . CASSSGIGGYTF TGTGCCAGCAGTTCAGGGATTGGTGGCTACACCTTC
TRBJ1-1 TRBV5-1 TRBD1 . CASSGQGNTEAFF TGCGCCAGCAGTGGACAGGGGAACACTGAAGCTTTCTTT
TRBJ2-2 TRBV18 TRBD1 . CASSPPRRAGTGVNTGELFF TGTGCCAGCTCACCACCACGAAGAGCTGGGACAGGGGTGAACACCGGGGAGCTGTTTTTT
TRBJ1-2 TRBV9 . . CASSFEPAPYGYTF TGTGCCAGCAGCTTCGAGCCAGCGCCTTATGGCTACACCTTC
TRBJ2-5 TRBV5-1 TRBD1 . CASRRTGYGQETQYF TGCGCCAGCAGACGGACAGGGTACGGACAAGAGACCCAGTACTTC
TRBJ2-5 TRBV10-3 . . CAITTGIGETQYF TGTGCCATCACTACAGGGATCGGGGAGACCCAGTACTTC
TRBJ1-2 TRBV6-1 . . CASSPGGGGGYTF TGTGCCAGCAGTCCCGGGGGAGGCGGAGGCTACACCTTC
TRBJ1-4 TRBV11-3 . . CASSSGGATNEKLFF TGTGCCAGCAGCTCCGGCGGGGCAACTAATGAAAAACTGTTTTTT
TRBJ2-7 TRBV18 TRBD1 once CASSTGTGGSYEQYF TGTGCCAGCTCAACCGGGACAGGGGGCTCTTACGAGCAGTACTTC
TRBJ1-1 TRBV2 . . CASIQKKNTEAFF TGTGCCAGCATACAGAAAAAAAACACTGAAGCTTTCTTT
TRBJ2-7 TRBV29-1 . . CSVEDHRDEQYF TGCAGCGTTGAAGATCACAGGGACGAGCAGTACTTC
TRBJ2-1 TRBV29-1 TRBD2 . CSVRSGSEQFF TGCAGCGTCCGTAGCGGGTCGGAGCAGTTCTTC
TRBJ2-7 TRBV2 TRBD1 once CASSEGQLSYEQYF TGTGCCAGCAGTGAGGGACAGCTATCCTACGAGCAGTACTTC
TRBJ2-7 TRBV7-8 TRBD2 . CASSPGLAGSYEQYF TGTGCCAGCAGCCCAGGACTAGCGGGGTCATACGAGCAGTACTTC
TRBJ2-2 TRBV19 TRBD1 . CASSKDRGRSGELFF TGTGCCAGTAGTAAGGACAGGGGGCGATCCGGGGAGCTGTTTTTT
TRBJ1-3 TRBV9 . . CASSVDESADTIYF TGTGCCAGCAGCGTAGATGAGTCGGCGGACACCATATATTTT
TRBJ2-7 TRBV5-5 TRBD2 . CASSLYGGGTYEQYF TGTGCCAGCAGCTTGTACGGCGGGGGGACCTACGAGCAGTACTTC
TRBJ2-1 TRBV11-2 TRBD2 . CASIGTSGRAGNEQFF TGTGCCAGCATCGGGACTAGCGGGAGGGCCGGCAATGAGCAGTTCTTC
TRBJ1-1 TRBV15 TRBD1 . CATSRDGTANTEAFF TGTGCCACCAGCAGAGATGGGACAGCGAACACTGAAGCTTTCTTT
TRBJ2-2 TRBV7-9 . . CASSLGDTGPAGELFF TGTGCCAGCAGCTTGGGGGACACCGGACCGGCCGGGGAGCTGTTTTTT
TRBJ1-2 TRBV19 . . CASSIVVAVGYTF TGTGCCAGTAGTATAGTCGTGGCGGTTGGCTACACCTTC
TRBJ1-2 TRBV29-1 TRBD1 . CSTRDSEYYGYTF TGCAGCACCCGGGACAGCGAGTACTATGGCTACACCTTC
TRBJ2-1 TRBV4-1 . . CASSQDQGYNEQFF TGCGCCAGCAGCCAAGATCAGGGGTACAATGAGCAGTTCTTC
TRBJ2-7 TRBV5-4 . . CASSPRERAAGVGEQYF TGTGCCAGCAGCCCCCGTGAAAGAGCCGCAGGGGTTGGAGAGCAGTACTTC
TRBJ2-3 TRBV6-1 TRBD1 once CAVGQDTDTQYF TGTGCCGTCGGACAGGACACAGATACGCAGTATTTT
TRBJ1-1 TRBV1 . . CTSSQDRDIKNTEAFF TGCACCAGCAGCCAAGATCGGGACATTAAGAACACTGAAGCTTTCTTT
TRBJ2-7 TRBV11-2 . . CASSLVGGYEQYF TGTGCCAGCAGCTTAGTAGGGGGCTACGAGCAGTACTTC
TRBJ2-1 TRBV7-9 TRBD1 . CASSWGQYNEQFF TGTGCCAGCAGCTGGGGACAGTACAATGAGCAGTTCTTC
TRBJ1-2 TRBV5-1 . . CASSPGLNYGYTF TGCGCCAGCAGCCCGGGGTTAAACTATGGCTACACCTTC
TRBJ2-7 TRBV9 TRBD1 . CASSVGGTGAYEQYF TGTGCCAGCAGCGTAGGAGGGACAGGGGCTTACGAGCAGTACTTC
TRBJ2-3 TRBV13 TRBD2 . CASSLGGGRGADTQYF TGTGCCAGCAGCTTAGGCGGCGGGAGGGGGGCAGATACGCAGTATTTT
TRBJ1-4 TRBV4-2 TRBD1 . CASSLARQGDEKLFF TGTGCCAGCAGCCTAGCCCGACAGGGCGATGAAAAACTGTTTTTT
TRBJ2-7 TRBV6-5 TRBD1 once CASSYRQGNYEQYF TGTGCCAGCAGTTACCGACAGGGAAACTACGAGCAGTACTTC
TRBJ1-5 TRBV7-8 . . CASSPRGEGNQPQHF TGTGCCAGCAGCCCAAGGGGTGAGGGCAATCAGCCCCAGCATTTT
TRBJ2-5 TRBV5-1 TRBD1 . CASSLGQGQQETQYF TGCGCCAGCAGCCTCGGACAGGGCCAGCAAGAGACCCAGTACTTC
TRBJ2-2 TRBV12-5 TRBD1 . CASGFRQGDTGELFF TGTGCTAGTGGTTTTCGGCAGGGGGACACCGGGGAGCTGTTTTTT
TRBJ1-3 TRBV5-4 . . CASSPPGGQGLSGNTIYF TGTGCCAGCAGCCCCCCGGGCGGGCAGGGGCTTTCTGGAAACACCATATATTTT
TRBJ2-2 TRBV11-3 TRBD2 . CASSSGLAGVSGELFF TGTGCCAGCAGCTCGGGACTAGCGGGAGTATCCGGGGAGCTGTTTTTT
TRBJ2-7 TRBV4-2 . . CASSQEWPNEQYF TGTGCCAGCAGCCAAGAGTGGCCGAACGAGCAGTACTTC
TRBJ1-6 TRBV2 TRBD1 . CASSEVTGDSPLHF TGTGCCAGCAGTGAAGTGACAGGGGACTCACCCCTCCACTTT
TRBJ1-5 TRBV2 TRBD1 . CASRETGYQPQHF TGTGCCAGCAGAGAGACAGGGTATCAGCCCCAGCATTTT
TRBJ2-1 TRBV5-6 . . CASSLAGGGLLSSYNEQFF TGTGCCAGCAGCTTGGCCGGTGGAGGGCTCCTAAGCTCCTACAATGAGCAGTTCTTC
TRBJ2-1 TRBV18 TRBD2 . CASSPPLSSGSHNEQFF TGTGCCAGCTCACCACCTTTATCTAGCGGGAGTCATAATGAGCAGTTCTTC